This T cell receptor beta chain is from a study of blood T cell dynamics during melanoma immunotherapy. The CDR3 sequence is 12 residues long. Germline CDR1 reads SGHAT; CDR2 reads FQDESV (reference sequence). The ends lost 4 bases at V and 10 bases at J; junction bases unmatched: 3. The table came from immunoSEQ multiplex PCR; TCRdb's copy has only in-frame clones and leaves some out. The data contain 9,100 or so clones, approximately 83% of them singletons. Time point defined: pre-treatment baseline. No patient had earlier systemic cancer treatment, concurrent immunosuppressants, or another active cancer.

The sequencing here drew on blood, taken from a patient treated with checkpoint blockade. This sequence joins TRBV11-1 and TRBJ2-1, with 8 bases matching TRBD1. The source of this sequence is a human donor with melanoma. The CDR3 sequence: CASSSGQGEQFF. The CDR3 coding sequence is TGTGCCAGCAGCTCCGGACAGGGAGAGCAGTTCTTC.